This T cell receptor beta chain was identified during a study of regulatory T cells in long-lasting Graves disease. Study-level points and caveats: Persistent patients shared 2,500 to 3,000 public clonotypes among themselves. Newly diagnosed patients shared fewer, at nearly 1,000.

This clonotype appeared many times. Its target is unknown. Per the germline V gene, CDR1 is PRHDT and CDR2 is FYEKMQ (reference sequence). There are 17 residues in the CDR3. Trimming left V 2 bases short and J 0 bases short, with 15 bases between. Assembly of TCR beta libraries relied on iRepertoire HTBI primers together with Arm-PCR of CDR3 regions. One entry per CDR3 protein results from TCRdb running MiXCR on the multiplex PCR reads. This sample has 320,000 or so distinct CDR3 sequences, with 15% to 20% found just once. Time point indicated: newly diagnosed GD, antithyroid drugs for less than 3 months. There was RNA extracted from PBMCs, and the TCR library was made from it.

The receptor was isolated from a female donor with Graves disease. The chain is built from TRBV13 and TRBJ2-3; D remains ambiguous. The input for sequencing was peripheral blood mononuclear cells (PBMCs), taken at new diagnosis, from a patient treated with antithyroid drugs. Here the CDR3 DNA reads TGTGCCAGCAGCTTAAGAGGAGACCCTCGAAGCACAGATACGCAGTATTTT. It codes for CASSLRGDPRSTDTQYF.